Below are 13 T cell receptor beta chains sequenced from a single sample in a study of T cell responses to AZD1222 COVID-19 vaccine. Libraries were prepared by immunoSEQ multiplex PCR; TCRdb keeps only in-frame clonotypes and omits some of them. The repertoire holds approximately 150,000 clones, with roughly 90% as singletons. The sequencing here drew on peripheral blood, taken 28 days after the second AZD1222 dose. These receptor sequences come from an adult who received the AZD1222 COVID-19 vaccine.

The chain carries TRBV15 and TRBJ2-2; 8 bases line up with TRBD2. CDR3 size: 17 residues. The junction had 9 bases not matched to a gene; V was cut back by 0 bases and J by 6 bases. CDR1 and CDR2 from the germline V gene are LNHNV and YYDKDF (reference sequence). CDR3 loop: CATSRERAGDLAGELFF. The CDR3, as DNA: TGTGCCACCAGCAGAGAAAGAGCGGGAGACTTGGCCGGGGAGCTGTTTTTT.

CDR3 amino acids: CASIRTSNTEAFF. The CDR3 DNA reads as TGTGCCAGCATCAGGACATCGAACACTGAAGCTTTCTTT. The gene calls are TRBV2 and TRBJ1-1; maybe TRBD1 (5 bases). The germline gives CDR1 SNHLY, CDR2 FYNNEI. This CDR3 spans 13 amino acids. Deletions cut 7 bases from V and 1 base from J, with 10 bases between.

V usage is TRBV4-2 and J usage is TRBJ1-1; the match to TRBD1 covers 8 bases. Germline CDR1 is LGHNA and CDR2 is YNFKEQ. This CDR3 is 14 amino acids long. Trimming removed 2 bases from V and 4 bases from J; junction bases left unmatched: 3. The CDR3 bases are TGTGCCAGCAGCCAACAGACAGGGGCCACTGAAGCTTTCTTT. Its translation is CASSQQTGATEAFF.

This chain joins TRBV19 and TRBJ1-4; tentative D call: TRBD1 (5 bases). The CDR3 is made up of 14 amino acids. With 3 bases removed from V and 2 bases from J, the gap between germline ends came to 7 bases. CDR1 and CDR2 from the germline V gene are LNHDA and SQIVND (reference sequence). CDR3 nucleotides: TGTGCCAGTAGTATCGAGGGGACTAATGAAAAACTGTTTTTT. It codes for CASSIEGTNEKLFF.

The V and J genes are TRBV24-1 and TRBJ1-2; D remains ambiguous. The length of the CDR3 is 12 residues. V was pared by 4 bases and J by 2 bases, with 4 bases between. CDR1 and CDR2 from the germline V gene are KGHDR and SFDVKD. The CDR3 DNA sequence: TGTGCCACCAGTGAATACAACTATGGCTACACCTTC. Amino acids: CATSEYNYGYTF.

The rearrangement links TRBV19 to TRBJ2-3; TRBD2 agrees at 7 bases. The J segment lost 8 bases and the V segment lost 5 bases, leaving 10 bases of the junction unmatched. CDR1 and CDR2 from the germline V gene are LNHDA and SQIVND (reference sequence). The CDR3 sequence is 14 residues long. CDR3 sequence reads: CASSVGRERPTQYF. The CDR3 DNA sequence: TGTGCCAGTAGTGTCGGGCGGGAGCGTCCTACGCAGTATTTT.

This clone was seen only once. The chain joins TRBV2 to TRBJ2-2; the D gene is possibly TRBD2 (5 bases). V was trimmed by 6 bases and J by 7 bases, leaving 15 bases between them. The length of the CDR3 is 14 residues. CDR1 is SNHLY, CDR2 FYNNEI, per germline. In DNA, the CDR3 is TGTGCCAGCAGGCAGGACGGGGTCAGCGGGGAGCTGTTTTTT. Translated: CASRQDGVSGELFF.

This chain connects TRBV10-3 to TRBJ2-1, with D possibly being TRBD1 (5 bases). The germline V gene has CDR1 ENHRY and CDR2 SYGVKD. The V end lost 2 bases, the J end lost 1 base, and 9 bases lay between the germline ends. This CDR3 region has 15 residues. The CDR3 sequence: CAISETGKSYNEQFF. CDR3 DNA sequence: TGTGCCATCAGTGAGACAGGTAAATCCTACAATGAGCAGTTCTTC.

The chain links TRBV7-2 to TRBJ1-2; possibly TRBD1 for D (6 bases). CDR1 and CDR2 from the germline V gene are SGHTA and FQGNSA. V lost 7 bases to trimming and J lost 3 bases, with 12 bases between them. The CDR3 runs to 13 residues. The CDR3 DNA reads TGTGCCAGCACCCCGACAGGATACTATGGCTACACCTTC. This codes for CASTPTGYYGYTF.

The chain has TRBV5-1 and TRBJ2-2; D is perhaps TRBD2 (5 bases). Trimming removed 1 base at V and 1 base at J, with 8 bases between. CDR1 and CDR2 (germline): SGHRS, YFSETQ. This CDR3 is 15 amino acids long. This CDR3 reads CASSLLEGNTGELFF. The CDR3 nucleotides are TGCGCCAGCAGCTTGTTAGAGGGGAACACCGGGGAGCTGTTTTTT.

This chain joins TRBV10-3 and TRBJ2-7; D remains unclear. V lost 4 bases and J lost 4, with 17 bases in between. Germline CDR1 and CDR2: ENHRY and SYGVKD. CDR3 size: 15 residues. DNA for the CDR3: TGTGCCATCAGTGGTACGTGGGGAAAGGGATACGAGCAGTACTTC. Residues: CAISGTWGKGYEQYF.

J is TRBJ2-7 and V is TRBV3-1 (or the pseudogene TRBV3-2); D may be TRBD2 (5 bases). V was shortened by 3 bases and J by 1 base, with 7 bases between the two germline ends. The germline V gene encodes CDR1 LGHDT and CDR2 YNNKEL (reference sequence). The CDR3 has 13 amino acids. The DNA for the CDR3 is TGTGCCAGCAGCCAGGGGAGTTCCTACGAGCAGTACTTC. This sequence encodes CASSQGSSYEQYF.

This clone was seen just once. CDR3 protein: CASGLHLISTGELFF. The CDR3, as DNA: TGTGCTAGTGGTTTGCATTTGATATCCACCGGGGAGCTGTTTTTT. The V gene is TRBV12-5, the J gene TRBJ2-2; D uncertain. Between the trimmed V and J ends, which lost 2 bases and 4 bases, there was a span of 11 bases. Germline V gene sequence: CDR1 LGHNT, CDR2 FRNRAP. The CDR3 spans 15 residues. Full variable domain (rest looked up from reference TRBV12-5 and TRBJ2-2): DARVTQTPRHKVTEMGQEVTMRCQPILGHNTVFWYRQTMMQGLELLAYFRNRAPLDDSGMPKDRFSAEMPDATLATLKIQPSEPRDSAVYFCASGLHLISTGELFFGEGSRLTVL.